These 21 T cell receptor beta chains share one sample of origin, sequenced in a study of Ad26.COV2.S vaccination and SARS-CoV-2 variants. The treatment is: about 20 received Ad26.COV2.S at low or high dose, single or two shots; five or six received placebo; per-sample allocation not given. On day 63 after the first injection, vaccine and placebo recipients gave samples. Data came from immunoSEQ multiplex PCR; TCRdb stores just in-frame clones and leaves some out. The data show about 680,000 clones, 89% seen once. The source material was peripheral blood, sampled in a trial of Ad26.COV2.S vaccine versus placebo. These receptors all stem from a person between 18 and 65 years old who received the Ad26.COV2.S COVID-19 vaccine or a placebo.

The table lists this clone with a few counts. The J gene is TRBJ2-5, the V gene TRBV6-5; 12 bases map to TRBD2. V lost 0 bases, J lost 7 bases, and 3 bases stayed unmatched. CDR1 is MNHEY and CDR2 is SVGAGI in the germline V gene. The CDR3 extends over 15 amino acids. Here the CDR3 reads CASSYSKGLAGTQYF. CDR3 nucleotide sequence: TGTGCCAGCAGTTACTCGAAGGGACTAGCGGGGACCCAGTACTTC.

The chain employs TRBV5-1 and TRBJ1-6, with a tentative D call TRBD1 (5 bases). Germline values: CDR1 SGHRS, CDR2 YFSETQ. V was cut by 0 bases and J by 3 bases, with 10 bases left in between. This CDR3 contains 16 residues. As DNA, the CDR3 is TGCGCCAGCAGCTTGGGCCCCCAGGGCTATAATTCACCCCTCCACTTT. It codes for CASSLGPQGYNSPLHF. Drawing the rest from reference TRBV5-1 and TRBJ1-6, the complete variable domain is KAGVTQTPRYLIKTRGQQVTLSCSPISGHRSVSWYQQTPGQGLQFLFEYFSETQRNKGNFPGRFSGRQFSNSRSEMNVSTLELGDSALYLCASSLGPQGYNSPLHFGNGTRLTVT.

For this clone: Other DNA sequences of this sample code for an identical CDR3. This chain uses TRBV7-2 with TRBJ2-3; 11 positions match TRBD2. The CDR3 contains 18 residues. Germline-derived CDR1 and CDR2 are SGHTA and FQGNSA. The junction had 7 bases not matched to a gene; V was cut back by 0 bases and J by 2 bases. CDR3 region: CASSLAGLAGGNTDTQYF. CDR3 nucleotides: TGTGCCAGCAGCTTAGCGGGGCTAGCGGGAGGTAACACAGATACGCAGTATTTT.

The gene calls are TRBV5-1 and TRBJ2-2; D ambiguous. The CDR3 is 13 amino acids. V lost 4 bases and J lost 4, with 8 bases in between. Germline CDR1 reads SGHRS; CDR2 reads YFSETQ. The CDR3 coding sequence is TGCGCCAGCAGCCCAGATTCCACCGGGGAGCTGTTTTTT. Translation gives CASSPDSTGELFF.

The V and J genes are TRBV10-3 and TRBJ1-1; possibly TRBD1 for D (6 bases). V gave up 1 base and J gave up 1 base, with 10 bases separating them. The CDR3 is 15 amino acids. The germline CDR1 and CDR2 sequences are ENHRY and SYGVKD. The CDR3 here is CAISELQGTNTEAFF. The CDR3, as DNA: TGTGCCATCAGTGAGTTGCAGGGGACGAACACTGAAGCTTTCTTT.

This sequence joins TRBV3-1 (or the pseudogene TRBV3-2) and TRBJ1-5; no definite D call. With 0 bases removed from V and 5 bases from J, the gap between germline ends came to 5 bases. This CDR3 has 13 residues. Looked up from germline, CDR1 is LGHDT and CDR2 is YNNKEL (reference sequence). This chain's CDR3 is CASSQDGDQPQHF. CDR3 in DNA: TGTGCCAGCAGCCAAGATGGCGATCAGCCCCAGCATTTT.

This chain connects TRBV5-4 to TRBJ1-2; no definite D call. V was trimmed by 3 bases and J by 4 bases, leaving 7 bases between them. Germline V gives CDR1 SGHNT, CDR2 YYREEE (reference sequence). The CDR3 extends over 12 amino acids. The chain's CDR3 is CASSSSPYGYTF. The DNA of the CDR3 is TGTGCCAGCAGCTCAAGTCCCTATGGCTACACCTTC.

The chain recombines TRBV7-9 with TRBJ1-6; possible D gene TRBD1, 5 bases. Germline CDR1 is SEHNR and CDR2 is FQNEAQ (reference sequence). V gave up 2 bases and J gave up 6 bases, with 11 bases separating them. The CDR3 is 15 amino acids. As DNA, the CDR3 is TGTGCCAGCAGCTTATATACAGGATCTAATTCACCCCTCCACTTT. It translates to CASSLYTGSNSPLHF. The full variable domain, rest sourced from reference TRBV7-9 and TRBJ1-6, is DTGVSQNPRHKITKRGQNVTFRCDPISEHNRLYWYRQTLGQGPEFLTYFQNEAQLEKSRLLSDRFSAERPKGSFSTLEIQRTEQGDSAMYLCASSLYTGSNSPLHFGNGTRLTVT.

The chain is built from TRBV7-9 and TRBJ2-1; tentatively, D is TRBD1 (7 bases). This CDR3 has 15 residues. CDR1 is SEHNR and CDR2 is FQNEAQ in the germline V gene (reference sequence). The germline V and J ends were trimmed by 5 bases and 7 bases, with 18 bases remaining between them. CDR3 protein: CASSLGGQKVNEQFF. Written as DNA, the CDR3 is TGTGCCAGCAGCCTCGGGGGACAGAAGGTAAATGAGCAGTTCTTC.

CDR3 sequence: CASAPTVGYNSPLHF. The CDR3 nucleotides read TGTGCTAGTGCCCCGACGGTGGGGTATAATTCACCCCTCCACTTT. The J gene is TRBJ1-6, the V gene TRBV12-5; D not resolved. The CDR3 length is 15 residues. CDR1 and CDR2 (germline): LGHNT, FRNRAP. V lost 7 bases, J lost 4 bases, and 14 bases lay in between.

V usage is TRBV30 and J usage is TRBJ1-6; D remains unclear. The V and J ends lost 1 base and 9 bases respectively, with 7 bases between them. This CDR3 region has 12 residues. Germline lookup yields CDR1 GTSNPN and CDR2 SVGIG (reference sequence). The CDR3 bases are TGTGCCTGGAGTGAGGAGGGTTCACCCCTCCACTTT. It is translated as CAWSEEGSPLHF.

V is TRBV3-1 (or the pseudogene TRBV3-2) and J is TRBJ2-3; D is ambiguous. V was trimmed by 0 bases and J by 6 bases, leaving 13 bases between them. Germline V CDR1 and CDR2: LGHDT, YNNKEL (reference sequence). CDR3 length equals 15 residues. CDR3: CASSQDWVGADTQYF. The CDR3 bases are TGTGCCAGCAGCCAAGACTGGGTTGGCGCGGATACGCAGTATTTT.

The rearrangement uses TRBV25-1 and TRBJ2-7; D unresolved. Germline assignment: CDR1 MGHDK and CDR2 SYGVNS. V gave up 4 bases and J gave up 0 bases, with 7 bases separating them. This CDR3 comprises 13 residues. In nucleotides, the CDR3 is TGTGCCAGCAGTGCCTGGTCCTCCTACGAGCAGTACTTC. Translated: CASSAWSSYEQYF.

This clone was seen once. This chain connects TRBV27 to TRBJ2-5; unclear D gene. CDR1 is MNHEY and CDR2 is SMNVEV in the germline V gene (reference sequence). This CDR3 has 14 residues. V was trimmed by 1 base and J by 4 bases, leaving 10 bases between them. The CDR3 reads CASSLFASRETQYF. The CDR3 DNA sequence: TGTGCCAGCAGTTTATTCGCTAGTCGAGAGACCCAGTACTTC.

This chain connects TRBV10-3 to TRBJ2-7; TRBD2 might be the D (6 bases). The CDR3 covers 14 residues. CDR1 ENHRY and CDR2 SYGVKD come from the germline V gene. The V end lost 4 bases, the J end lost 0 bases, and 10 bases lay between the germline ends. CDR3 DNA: TGTGCCATCAGTGTAGCGGAATCCTCCTACGAGCAGTACTTC. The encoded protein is CAISVAESSYEQYF.

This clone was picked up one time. For the CDR3, the DNA is TGCGCCAGCAGCCTTTTACAGGGACGCACTGAAGCTTTCTTT. The encoded protein is CASSLLQGRTEAFF. The V and J genes are TRBV5-1 and TRBJ1-1, with D perhaps matching TRBD1 (6 bases). The V end was cut by 4 bases, the J end by 4 bases, with 14 bases between. The germline CDR1 and CDR2 sequences are SGHRS and YFSETQ. The CDR3 has 14 residues.

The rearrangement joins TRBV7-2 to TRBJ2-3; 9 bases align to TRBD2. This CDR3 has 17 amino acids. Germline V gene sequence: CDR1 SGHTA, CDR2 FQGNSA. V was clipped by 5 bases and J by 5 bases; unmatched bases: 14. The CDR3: CASSISTGTSSGDTQYF. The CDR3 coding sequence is TGTGCCAGCAGCATATCGACCGGGACTAGCAGCGGAGATACGCAGTATTTT.

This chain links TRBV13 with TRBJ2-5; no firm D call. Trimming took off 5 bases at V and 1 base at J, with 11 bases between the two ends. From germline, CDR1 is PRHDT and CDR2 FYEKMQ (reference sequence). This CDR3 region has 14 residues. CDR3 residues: CASSPDRAQETQYF. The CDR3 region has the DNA TGTGCCAGCAGCCCCGACCGCGCCCAAGAGACCCAGTACTTC.

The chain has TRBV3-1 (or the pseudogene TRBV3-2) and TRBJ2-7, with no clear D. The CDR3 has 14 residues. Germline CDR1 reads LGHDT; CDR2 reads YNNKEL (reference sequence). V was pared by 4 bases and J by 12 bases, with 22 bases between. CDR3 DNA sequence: TGTGCCAGCAGCCCTGCCGCGGCAGACACTCCTTCGTACTTC. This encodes CASSPAAADTPSYF.

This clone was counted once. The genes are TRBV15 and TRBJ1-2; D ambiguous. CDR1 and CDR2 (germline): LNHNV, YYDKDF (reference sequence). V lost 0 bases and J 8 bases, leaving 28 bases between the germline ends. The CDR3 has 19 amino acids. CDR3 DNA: TGTGCCACCAGCAGAGATTCAGGCACCTCGACGCTAATAGGTTTGGGCTACACCTTC. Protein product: CATSRDSGTSTLIGLGYTF.

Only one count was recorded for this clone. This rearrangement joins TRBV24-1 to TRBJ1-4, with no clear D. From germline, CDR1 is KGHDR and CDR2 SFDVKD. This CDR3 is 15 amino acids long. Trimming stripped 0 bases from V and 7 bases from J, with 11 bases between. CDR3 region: CATSDLSLETEKLFF. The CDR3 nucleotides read TGTGCCACCAGTGATTTGAGCCTAGAGACTGAAAAACTGTTTTTT.